Here is one T cell receptor beta chain with its context. Its target is not known. Produced via immunoSEQ multiplex PCR; TCRdb's table is partial and in-frame only. The profile shows some 130,000 clones, approximately 90% of them singletons. The V gene lost 1 base and the J gene lost 9 bases, with 7 bases spanning the gap. The germline V gene has CDR1 SGHVS and CDR2 FQNEAQ. This CDR3 is built from 12 residues. The record originates from a study of T cell responses to AZD1222 COVID-19 vaccine. Study observations and caveats: Among spike-specific TCRs, nearly half reportedly target unmutated variant regions. Baseline serostatus was positive in only a handful of AZD1222 recipients.

The sequences come from peripheral blood, collected on day 0 of AZD1222 vaccination. The sequence was collected from an adult in good health. This rearrangement joins TRBV7-8 to TRBJ2-1; D unresolved. The CDR3 DNA sequence: TGTGCCAGCAGCTTAGTCAACGGTGAGCAGTTCTTC. This codes for CASSLVNGEQFF.